This T cell receptor (beta chain) was profiled in a study of T cells after yellow fever vaccination. General study points: Detected again after the booster were most primary-vaccination clones, at 95% to 98% CD4 and about 90% CD8. The bulk population could contribute abundant contaminating clonotypes to FACS-sorted repertoires. By day 5 rather than day 15, the secondary response had peaked, though it was weaker.

V trimming: 0 bases; J trimming: 3 bases; junction bases outside the gene matches: 0. The CDR3 has 15 residues. Germline lookup yields CDR1 SGHRS and CDR2 YFSETQ. In making TCR cDNA, 5'RACE template switching added a universal primer site and UMIs to it. TCRdb itself ran the 5' RACE reads through MiXCR, one entry per CDR3 protein. The repertoire holds 150,000 to 200,000 distinct CDR3 sequences, with around 7.3% as singletons. With regard to this clonotype: Its target is unknown. This could be a read error, since a much larger clone is one nucleotide away.

The receptor was derived from a young man who received the YFV17D yellow fever vaccine. The chain carries TRBV5-1 and TRBJ2-5; TRBD2 matches at 12 bases. The material sequenced was CD4+ T cells sorted from PBMCs, taken about 5 days after the first yellow fever vaccination. The CDR3 DNA reads as TGCGCCAGCAGCTTGGGGACTAGCGGGGAAGAGACCCAGTACTTC. The encoded protein is CASSLGTSGEETQYF.